This T cell receptor beta chain derives from a study of T-cell reconstitution after alpha-beta-depleted transplantation in children. Researchers prepared the TCRbeta library using unique molecular identifiers, the study reports. TCRdb recomputed calls from the PCR reads with MiXCR, one row per CDR3 protein. This table holds around 500,000 distinct CDR3 sequences, around an eighth found once. This clonotype came up many times. The sample in question was PBMCs from the stem cell graft donor, obtained from the stem cell graft. The source of this sequence is a human donor who donated a stem cell graft to a child with combined immunodeficiency.

In nucleotides, the CDR3 is TGTGCCAGCAGCCAAGAGGGGATCGAGGGAGCTTTCTTT. The encoded protein is CASSQEGIEGAFF. The rearrangement joins TRBV4-2 to TRBJ1-1; D unresolved. This CDR3 contains 13 residues. Germline V gene data show CDR1 as LGHNA and CDR2 as YNFKEQ. With 0 bases removed from V and 10 bases from J, the gap between germline ends came to 12 bases.